Presented here are 3 T cell receptor beta chains from one specimen sequenced in a study of CD8+CD57+ T cells in acquired aplastic anemia. The study profiled TCR beta VDJ and CDR3 using genomic DNA as template. TCRdb reprocessed the reads with MiXCR, giving one entry per CDR3 protein. This repertoire shows fewer than 100,000 distinct CDR3 sequences, around 44% found once; its top ten account for approximately 61%. The sample comprised sorted CD4+, CD8+, or CD8+CD57+ T cells (not recorded which) from PBMCs. These receptor sequences come from a human donor in good health, serving as a control.

The genes are TRBV9 and TRBJ1-2; D ambiguous. The CDR3 contains 17 residues. Trimming cost V 4 bases and J 4 bases, with 23 bases left between them. Germline V gives CDR1 SGDLS, CDR2 YYNGEE. CDR3 DNA: TGTGCCAGCAGCACAGAAAGTCGTCAGGACCAACTCTATGGCTACACCTTC. Its protein is CASSTESRQDQLYGYTF.

The chain recombines TRBV20-1 with TRBJ1-1; D ambiguous. Trimming took 2 bases from V and 4 from J, leaving 11 bases between them. Germline V gives CDR1 DFQATT, CDR2 SNEGSKA (reference sequence). The CDR3 covers 13 residues. The CDR3 DNA reads TGCAGTGCTAGAAGTGGTTTCGGCACTGAAGCTTTCTTT. This sequence encodes CSARSGFGTEAFF.

The chain couples TRBV2 to TRBJ1-2; D gene ambiguous. V was cut by 7 bases and J by 7 bases, with 10 bases left in between. There are 11 residues in the CDR3. The V gene's germline CDR1 is SNHLY and CDR2 FYNNEI. The CDR3: CASNLDRGYTF. CDR3 bases: TGTGCCAGCAACCTGGACCGTGGCTACACCTTC. The entire variable domain, with the rest obtained from reference TRBV2 and TRBJ1-2, is as follows: EPEVTQTPSHQVTQMGQEVILRCVPISNHLYFYWYRQILGQKVEFLVSFYNNEISEKSEIFDDQFSVERPDGSNFTLKIRSTKLEDSAMYFCASNLDRGYTFGSGTRLTVV.